The rows below give T cell receptor beta chains drawn from one sample of a study of blood T cell repertoires in COVID-19. This table comes from immunoSEQ multiplex PCR, and its TCRdb copy is limited to in-frame clones, with some not included. The table lists some 97,000 clones, over 75% of them singletons, with less than 8.5% in the top ten. Sequencing used peripheral blood. The receptors derive from a man younger than 40 in a cohort sampled during active COVID-19. CDR3s include the opening cysteine and the closing phenylalanine or tryptophan. A D gene is named only where the DNA matches it firmly. The size of a clone is reported for some rows only, either as once, few or many, or as a class for expanded clones.

>TRBJ1-2|TRBV11-2|NA|NA
CASSNRARNYGYTF
TGTGCCAGCAGCAACAGAGCACGTAACTATGGCTACACCTTC
>TRBJ2-7|TRBV10-3|TRBD1|NA
CAIALGQGSYEQYF
TGTGCCATCGCCCTGGGACAGGGGTCCTACGAGCAGTACTTC
>TRBJ1-4|TRBV28|NA|NA
CASTSRGNEKLFF
TGTGCCAGCACCTCTAGGGGTAATGAAAAACTGTTTTTT
>TRBJ2-3|TRBV7-9|TRBD2|NA
CASSRAGGTDTQYF
TGTGCCAGCAGCCGGGCGGGGGGGACAGATACGCAGTATTTT
>TRBJ2-2|TRBV9|TRBD2|once
CASSPRTSGGIGELFF
TGTGCCAGCAGCCCCCGGACTAGCGGGGGTATCGGGGAGCTGTTTTTT
>TRBJ1-5|TRBV2|NA|NA
CASSVEGNQPQHF
TGTGCCAGCAGTGTGGAGGGAAATCAGCCCCAGCATTTT
>TRBJ2-3|TRBV5-1|TRBD1|NA
CASSLGPGTATSTDTQYF
TGCGCCAGCAGCTTGGGTCCTGGGACAGCCACTAGCACAGATACGCAGTATTTT
>TRBJ2-2|TRBV30|NA|once
CAWMVGGLGTGELFF
TGTGCCTGGATGGTGGGGGGGCTGGGCACCGGGGAGCTGTTTTTT
>TRBJ1-1|TRBV5-1|NA|NA
CASRSGQSGTEAFF
TGCGCCAGCAGGTCCGGACAGTCGGGCACTGAAGCTTTCTTT
>TRBJ1-3|TRBV5-1|NA|NA
CASSSQGNSGNTIYF
TGCGCCAGCAGCTCGCAGGGTAACTCTGGAAACACCATATATTTT
>TRBJ2-3|TRBV3-1/TRBV3-2|NA|NA
CASSPRQRGTDTQYF
TGTGCCAGCAGCCCCCGACAGCGTGGCACAGATACGCAGTATTTT
>TRBJ1-4|TRBV5-1|TRBD1|NA
CASSLDRVGEKLFF
TGCGCCAGCAGCCTGGACAGGGTAGGGGAAAAACTGTTTTTT
>TRBJ1-1|TRBV5-5|NA|NA
CASSLDRNFEAFF
TGTGCCAGCAGCTTGGACCGTAACTTTGAAGCTTTCTTT
>TRBJ2-5|TRBV18|TRBD1|NA
CASSAGQGLETQYF
TGTGCCAGCTCGGCAGGACAGGGGTTAGAGACCCAGTACTTC
>TRBJ1-2|TRBV30|TRBD1|NA
CAWIDRGRDGYTF
TGTGCCTGGATCGACAGGGGGCGAGATGGCTACACCTTC
>TRBJ2-2|TRBV4-3|TRBD1|NA
CASSQHLGTEPGELFF
TGCGCCAGCAGCCAGCACCTTGGGACAGAACCCGGGGAGCTGTTTTTT
>TRBJ1-4|TRBV10-3|TRBD1|NA
CAISKGQGNEKLFF
TGTGCCATCAGTAAGGGACAGGGGAATGAAAAACTGTTTTTT
>TRBJ2-7|TRBV24-1|NA|once
CATSAFTRVGYEQYF
TGTGCCACCAGTGCCTTTACCAGGGTAGGATACGAGCAGTACTTC